The TCR beta chain under discussion was sequenced for a study of blood T cell repertoires in COVID-19. Study at large: The study drew acute and convalescent COVID-19 samples from the United States, Italy and Spain. T cells, B-cell-depleted T cells, or PBMCs supplied cDNA or gDNA.

Methods used by the authors: Estimates of nucleated cell counts were drawn from the amplification of reference gene primers. Some clones are missing from TCRdb's copy, which holds only in-frame ones; the method was immunoSEQ multiplex PCR. V, J and clone size reflect that table, while D and trimming were determined from the DNA. Here the sample spans about 230,000 clones, just over 85% being singletons. The V and J ends lost 1 base and 6 bases respectively, with 12 bases between them. The CDR3 contains 14 residues. Germline CDR1 SGHAT, CDR2 FQNNGV. Seattle's cohort entered during active infection and was followed longitudinally.

This chain connects TRBV11-2 to TRBJ1-1; a weak D match, TRBD1 (5 bases). Specimen: peripheral blood. The source is a man aged 45-60 years with COVID-19, enrolled during active disease. The CDR3, as DNA: TGTGCCAGCAGCTTAGGGGACTGGCGCTCTGAAGCTTTCTTT. This encodes CASSLGDWRSEAFF.